The entry below describes one T cell receptor beta chain. The antigen is not known. Germline and junction disagree at one end, which may indicate a read error. To make TCR beta libraries, researchers used iRepertoire HTBI primers and Arm-PCR of CDR3 regions. TCRdb redid the calling of the multiplex PCR reads with MiXCR, one entry per CDR3 protein. In the table there are about 440,000 distinct CDR3 sequences, around 15% of which are singletons. The sample belongs to a study of regulatory T cells in long-lasting Graves disease. Study in general: For a period under 3 months, newly diagnosed Graves' patients had taken antithyroid drugs.

Time point denoted: newly diagnosed GD, antithyroid drugs for less than 3 months. Generation of the TCR library employed RNA extracted from PBMCs. Study-wide results and limits: Less diverse TCR repertoires were seen in persistent Graves' patients than in newly diagnosed ones.

Germline V gene lookup returns CDR1 PRHDT and CDR2 FYEKMQ (reference sequence). There are 17 residues in the CDR3. These data also featured in a second study, about T cells in Graves' hyperthyroidism and ophthalmopathy. Per that study: First-round RT-PCR targeting the TCR CDR3 was performed with the HTBI primer set.

The rearrangement uses TRBV13 and TRBJ2-1, with 8 positions matching TRBD1. The sample in question was peripheral blood mononuclear cells (PBMCs), obtained at new diagnosis, from a patient treated with antithyroid drugs. The sequence was collected from a woman younger than 45 with Graves disease. This CDR3 is CASSVGDRGGFYNEQFF. The DNA for the CDR3 is TGTGCCAGCAGCGTAGGTGACAGGGGTGGGTTTTACAATGAGCAGTTCTTC.